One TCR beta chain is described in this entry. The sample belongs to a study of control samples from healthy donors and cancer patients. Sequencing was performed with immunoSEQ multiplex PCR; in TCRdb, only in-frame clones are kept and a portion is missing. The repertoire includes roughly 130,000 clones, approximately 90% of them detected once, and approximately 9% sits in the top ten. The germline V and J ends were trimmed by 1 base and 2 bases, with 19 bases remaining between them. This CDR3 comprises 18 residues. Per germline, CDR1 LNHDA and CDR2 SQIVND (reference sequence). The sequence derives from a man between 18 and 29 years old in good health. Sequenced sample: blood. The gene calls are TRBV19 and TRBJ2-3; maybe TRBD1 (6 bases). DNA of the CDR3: TGTGCCAGTAGTATAGTAAGAGGGCAGGGGCCCATCACAGATACGCAGTATTTT. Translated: CASSIVRGQGPITDTQYF.